The clone carrying this T cell receptor (beta chain) has a single count. The antigen remains undetermined. Clones were read by immunoSEQ multiplex PCR, and TCRdb kept only the in-frame ones, dropping some. Among approximately 9,100 clones listed, 76% were seen once. The sample is drawn from a study of immune cell composition in non-small cell lung cancer. Study background: Histologic subtype was mainly adenocarcinoma or squamous cell carcinoma.

The germline V and J ends were trimmed by 0 bases and 0 bases, with 7 bases remaining between them. Per germline, CDR1 SGHRS and CDR2 YFSETQ. The CDR3 length is 14 residues. Overall study results and limits: Approximately 73% of squamous and around a third of adenocarcinoma cases had tumour-associated clones >0.5%. Lung adenocarcinomas had lower top 10 clone scores and clonality than squamous tumours. Smoking pack-years did not significantly correlate with tumour TCR-beta clonality.

The TCR was taken from a human donor with non-small cell lung cancer. Material: lung tumor tissue. This rearrangement joins TRBV5-1 to TRBJ2-7, with D uncertain. The CDR3, as DNA: TGCGCCAGCAGCTTGGATCCGAGCTCCTACGAGCAGTACTTC. Translated: CASSLDPSSYEQYF.